The rows below give T cell receptor beta chains drawn from one sample of a study of cytomegalovirus exposure and HLA in healthy donors. The repertoire was sequenced with immunoSEQ multiplex PCR; TCRdb's copy has only in-frame clones and lacks some. This table holds about 310,000 clones, roughly 90% found once. The sample comprised PBMCs. These receptors all come from a man aged 25 to 40 in good health and CMV-seronegative. Each CDR3 is given with its conserved first and last residue. The order of the fields is clone size, CDR3 length, D gene, J gene, V gene, CDR3 DNA, CDR3 protein. The D gene is left open where the match is weak. Clone size, where shown, is once, few, many, or a class for clones that have expanded.

. 13 TRBD1 TRBJ1-1 TRBV6-1 TGTGCCAGCCCATTCGGGACAGGGGCTGAAGCTTTCTTT CASPFGTGAEAFF
few 13 . TRBJ1-5 TRBV4-1 TGCGCCAGCAGCCAAGTTCTTGGCCAGCCCCAGCATTTT CASSQVLGQPQHF
. 13 . TRBJ1-1 TRBV19 TGTGCCAGTAGTATAGGAGGGTTTGGCGAAGCTTTCTTT CASSIGGFGEAFF
once 15 TRBD1 TRBJ1-5 TRBV5-6 TGTGCCAGCAGCTTTAACAGGGGAAGCAATCAGCCCCAGCATTTT CASSFNRGSNQPQHF
. 15 TRBD1 TRBJ1-2 TRBV11-2 TGTGCCAGCAGCACCCCGGACAGGGATAACTATGGCTACACCTTC CASSTPDRDNYGYTF
. 15 TRBD1 TRBJ1-1 TRBV19 TGTGCCAGTAGTGTCCGGGACAGGGCTGGCACTGAAGCTTTCTTT CASSVRDRAGTEAFF
. 13 . TRBJ2-1 TRBV11-3 TGTGCCAGCAGCTTAGATCACAGCAATGAGCAGTTCTTC CASSLDHSNEQFF
few 14 . TRBJ1-6 TRBV15 TGTGCCACCAGCAGAGGAACTGTCAATTCACCCCTCCACTTT CATSRGTVNSPLHF
. 14 . TRBJ2-7 TRBV6-6 TGTGCCAGCAGTTCCCAATTAACAGGGTCCGAGCAGTACTTC CASSSQLTGSEQYF
. 16 . TRBJ1-2 TRBV19 TGTGCCAGTAGTATCTCAGGACAGCGAACGAACTATGGCTACACCTTC CASSISGQRTNYGYTF
. 14 TRBD1 TRBJ1-1 TRBV15 TGTGCCACCAGCCACCGGGACAGATACACTGAAGCTTTCTTT CATSHRDRYTEAFF
. 14 . TRBJ2-7 TRBV19 TGTGCCAGTAGTATACAGGGTACGGCCTACGAGCAGTACTTC CASSIQGTAYEQYF
. 17 TRBD1 TRBJ2-5 TRBV30 TGTGCCTGGGACCCGGGACAGGGAGTACCCTCACAAGAGACCCAGTACTTC CAWDPGQGVPSQETQYF
. 17 TRBD1 TRBJ2-5 TRBV27 TGTGCCAGCAGAAGACAGGGGGCTGTGGGTTTCCAAGAGACCCAGTACTTC CASRRQGAVGFQETQYF
. 15 TRBD2 TRBJ2-3 TRBV7-2 TGTGCCAGCAGCGAACTAGCGTTTTCCACAGATACGCAGTATTTT CASSELAFSTDTQYF
. 15 . TRBJ2-7 TRBV4-1 TGCGCCAGCAGCCAAGATAGGGGGAGCTCCTACGAGCAGTACTTC CASSQDRGSSYEQYF
. 14 . TRBJ1-5 TRBV7-8 TGTGCCAGCAGCTTTTCCAGGTACAATCAGCCCCAGCATTTT CASSFSRYNQPQHF
. 13 TRBD1 TRBJ2-5 TRBV5-1 TGCGCCAGCAGTTTCCGGACAGGGAATGGCCAGTACTTC CASSFRTGNGQYF
. 14 TRBD1 TRBJ1-4 TRBV6-1 TGTGCCAGCAGTACAGGGGCAACTAATGAAAAACTGTTTTTT CASSTGATNEKLFF
. 15 TRBD1 TRBJ2-2 TRBV15 TGTGCCACCAGCAAGGACAGGGGGCGTGCCGGGGAGCTGTTTTTT CATSKDRGRAGELFF
. 15 TRBD2 TRBJ2-3 TRBV19 TGTGCCAGTAGTATAATCAGCGGGGGGACAGATACGCAGTATTTT CASSIISGGTDTQYF
. 16 TRBD1 TRBJ2-7 TRBV4-1 TGCGCCAGCAGCCAAGATGCAGGACAGGGGACCTACGAGCAGTACTTC CASSQDAGQGTYEQYF